These 29 T cell receptor beta chains were all obtained from the same sample, sequenced in a study of PD-1 blockade in classical Hodgkin lymphoma. Using immunoSEQ multiplex PCR, the repertoire was profiled, and TCRdb retains in-frame clones only, with some absent. This repertoire shows about 21,000 clones, roughly 85% found once; its top ten account for approximately 12%. Time point described: cycle 4 day 1 (C4D1), after 6 weeks of nivolumab. All patients experienced relapse after autologous stem cell transplantation, and brentuximab vedotin exposure was variable. The specimen was peripheral blood mononuclear cells (PBMCs), collected before the fourth cycle of nivolumab. All receptors come from a human donor with classical Hodgkin lymphoma.

The chain links TRBV7-9 to TRBJ2-1; TRBD2 agrees at 10 bases. This CDR3 contains 16 residues. The V gene's germline CDR1 is SEHNR and CDR2 FQNEAQ (reference sequence). V lost 5 bases and J lost 2; bases outside the gene matches: 6. Here the CDR3 reads CASSHTGTSAYNEQFF. The CDR3 DNA is TGTGCCAGCAGCCACACCGGGACTAGCGCCTACAATGAGCAGTTCTTC.

This sequence joins TRBV30 and TRBJ1-2; 8 positions match TRBD1. Per germline, CDR1 GTSNPN and CDR2 SVGIG (reference sequence). The CDR3 covers 13 residues. V was clipped by 6 bases and J by 6 bases; unmatched bases: 9. The CDR3: CACDRGGSDGYTF. The CDR3 coding sequence is TGTGCCTGCGACAGGGGCGGGTCCGATGGCTACACCTTC.

The chain recombines TRBV19 with TRBJ1-6, with 7 bases that match TRBD1. This CDR3 spans 14 amino acids. Germline loops: CDR1 LNHDA, CDR2 SQIVND (reference sequence). V was pared by 6 bases and J by 7 bases, with 6 bases of the junction left unmatched. The CDR3 region has the DNA TGTGCCAGTAGGGTTGGGACAGCGAATTCACCCCTCCACTTT. Amino acids: CASRVGTANSPLHF.

The gene calls are TRBV15 and TRBJ2-5; 8 bases fit TRBD2. V lost 3 bases to trimming and J lost 7 bases; unmatched junction nucleotides: 10. Germline assignment: CDR1 LNHNV and CDR2 YYDKDF (reference sequence). CDR3 length: 15 amino acids. CDR3 amino acids: CATSRKREGQVTQYF. In nucleotides, the CDR3 is TGTGCCACCAGCAGGAAACGGGAGGGCCAGGTGACCCAGTACTTC.

CDR3 in DNA: TGTGCCAGCAGCTTAGGAGCGATGGGCACTGAAGCTTTCTTT. Its translation is CASSLGAMGTEAFF. The chain joins TRBV11-2 to TRBJ1-1; D uncertain. The germline V gene has CDR1 SGHAT and CDR2 FQNNGV. The CDR3 covers 14 residues. V was cut by 1 base and J by 4 bases, with 10 bases left in between.

V usage is TRBV4-1 and J usage is TRBJ2-7, with 7 bases lining up with TRBD2. Germline lookup yields CDR1 MGHRA and CDR2 YSYEKL. This CDR3 comprises 16 residues. The ends lost 1 base at V and 0 bases at J; junction bases unmatched: 6. CDR3 nucleotide sequence: TGCGCCAGCAGCCAAGGTCTAGCGGATATCTCCTACGAGCAGTACTTC. Translation: CASSQGLADISYEQYF.

J is TRBJ1-2 and V is TRBV6-6; 7 nucleotides agree with TRBD1. The V and J ends lost 1 base and 3 bases, in that order; junction bases with no gene match: 2. Germline lookup yields CDR1 MNHNY and CDR2 SVGAGI (reference sequence). The CDR3 has 14 amino acids. The CDR3 spells CASSYLGQYYGYTF. The CDR3 coding sequence is TGTGCCAGCAGTTACTTGGGACAGTACTATGGCTACACCTTC.

The V call is TRBV6-5, the J call TRBJ2-3, with D perhaps TRBD1 (5 bases). This CDR3 spans 14 amino acids. V lost 6 bases, J lost 1 base, and 11 bases lay in between. Germline V gene sequence: CDR1 MNHEY, CDR2 SVGAGI. The CDR3 DNA reads TGTGCCAGCAGCCGGGCAGGGCGCACAGATACGCAGTATTTT. It is translated as CASSRAGRTDTQYF.

CDR3 region: CASGRDYTSYEQYF. The CDR3 coding sequence is TGTGCCAGCGGCCGGGACTACACTTCCTACGAGCAGTACTTC. The genes are TRBV9 and TRBJ2-7; 7 bases are shared with TRBD2. With 7 bases clipped from V and 1 base from J, the junction kept 8 bases outside the gene matches. The CDR3 covers 14 residues. The germline CDR1 and CDR2 sequences are SGDLS and YYNGEE.

The V call is TRBV2, the J call TRBJ1-3; 10 bases fit TRBD1. The CDR3 covers 16 residues. The germline V gene encodes CDR1 SNHLY and CDR2 FYNNEI. Losses at the gene ends were 5 bases for V and 0 bases for J; bases not matched to a gene: 4. The CDR3 nucleotides read TGTGCCAGCAGTATATGGGACAGGGGCTCTGGAAACACCATATATTTT. Its protein is CASSIWDRGSGNTIYF.

This chain uses TRBV5-1 with TRBJ2-3; no reliable D call. Trimming shortened V by 6 bases and J by 2 bases, and 16 bases separated the two germline ends. The CDR3 contains 15 residues. Germline V gives CDR1 SGHRS, CDR2 YFSETQ. The CDR3 DNA reads as TGCGCCAGCAAGCAAGTGCGGACCCTCACAGATACGCAGTATTTT. It translates to CASKQVRTLTDTQYF.

The gene calls are TRBV7-2 and TRBJ1-2; TRBD1 matches 8 bases. The V and J ends lost 5 bases and 3 bases, in that order; junction bases with no gene match: 2. The germline V gene encodes CDR1 SGHTA and CDR2 FQGNSA. The CDR3 is made up of 13 amino acids. This chain's CDR3 is CASSKGQDYGYTF. The DNA for the CDR3 is TGTGCCAGCAGCAAGGGACAGGACTATGGCTACACCTTC.

The J gene is TRBJ1-1, the V gene TRBV7-9; tentative D call: TRBD1 (6 bases). The germline gives CDR1 SEHNR, CDR2 FQNEAQ (reference sequence). The CDR3 spans 14 residues. Deletions cut 1 base from V and 3 bases from J, with 9 bases between. CDR3 sequence (DNA): TGTGCCAGCAGCTTAGTTTCAGGGGACACTGAAGCTTTCTTT. Protein sequence: CASSLVSGDTEAFF. Using reference TRBV7-9 and TRBJ1-1 for the parts outside the CDR3, the full variable domain is DTGVSQNPRHKITKRGQNVTFRCDPISEHNRLYWYRQTLGQGPEFLTYFQNEAQLEKSRLLSDRFSAERPKGSFSTLEIQRTEQGDSAMYLCASSLVSGDTEAFFGQGTRLTVV.

This clone is medium-sized within its sample. CDR3 sequence (DNA): TGCAGCGTTGAGGACAGGGGAACAGATACGCAGTATTTT. Translation: CSVEDRGTDTQYF. This rearrangement joins TRBV29-1 to TRBJ2-3; 9 nucleotides match TRBD1. Germline CDR1 reads SQVTM; CDR2 reads ANQGSEA. The CDR3 is 13 amino acids. V lost 3 bases to trimming and J lost 3 bases; unmatched junction nucleotides: 1.

The chain employs TRBV5-6 and TRBJ2-7; 9 positions agree with TRBD1. This CDR3 spans 13 amino acids. J was trimmed by 3 bases and V by 5 bases; bases with no gene match: 3. Germline CDR1 and CDR2: SGHDT and YYEEEE. This CDR3 is CASRGTGRYEQYF. The CDR3 coding sequence is TGTGCCAGCAGGGGGACAGGGCGCTACGAGCAGTACTTC.

The rearrangement links TRBV7-9 to TRBJ1-5; 7 bases match TRBD1. The length of the CDR3 is 15 residues. Germline V lookup: CDR1 SEHNR, CDR2 FQNEAQ (reference sequence). V gave up 0 bases and J gave up 5 bases; unmatched junction bases: 4. The CDR3 reads CASSLARDSHQPQHF. DNA of the CDR3: TGTGCCAGCAGCTTAGCGCGGGACAGCCATCAGCCCCAGCATTTT.

The chain uses TRBV29-1 and TRBJ2-1; D remains ambiguous. The CDR3 extends over 12 amino acids. In germline, CDR1 is SQVTM, CDR2 ANQGSEA. Trimming took off 3 bases at V and 9 bases at J, with 12 bases between the two ends. The CDR3 is CSVDGPQGEQFF. The CDR3 nucleotides are TGCAGCGTTGATGGCCCCCAAGGTGAGCAGTTCTTC.

This clone was counted only a few times. The chain combines TRBV5-6 with TRBJ2-1, with 7 bases fitting TRBD2. Losses at the gene ends were 2 bases for V and 5 bases for J; bases not matched to a gene: 7. The germline gives CDR1 SGHDT, CDR2 YYEEEE. CDR3 length: 15 amino acids. As DNA, the CDR3 is TGTGCCAGCAGCTTAATAGGACTAGTCGACAATGAGCAGTTCTTC. It specifies CASSLIGLVDNEQFF.

CDR3 nucleotide sequence: TGTGCCAGCAGCTTAGCGTTCGGTCCTCTTACTAATGAAAAACTGTTTTTT. Its translation is CASSLAFGPLTNEKLFF. This chain links TRBV7-9 with TRBJ1-4; D unresolved. The CDR3 sequence is 17 residues long. V was shortened by 0 bases and J by 2 bases, with 13 bases between the two germline ends. CDR1 and CDR2 from the germline V gene are SEHNR and FQNEAQ (reference sequence).

CDR3 region: CSVEVHYTGELFF. DNA of the CDR3: TGCAGCGTTGAAGTTCACTACACCGGGGAGCTGTTTTTT. This chain links TRBV29-1 with TRBJ2-2; D gene uncertain. The CDR3 consists of 13 residues. Per the germline V gene, CDR1 is SQVTM and CDR2 is ANQGSEA. V lost 1 base and J lost 3, with 6 bases in between.

The chain carries TRBV7-3 and TRBJ1-6, with TRBD1 identical over 8 bases. V lost 5 bases to trimming and J lost 9 bases; unmatched junction nucleotides: 6. Germline CDR1 is SGHTA and CDR2 is FQGTGA. This CDR3 is built from 14 residues. CDR3 in DNA: TGTGCCAGCAGCATCGGACAGGGTCTTTCACCCCTCCACTTT. This sequence encodes CASSIGQGLSPLHF. Combining the CDR3 with reference TRBV7-3 and TRBJ1-6 gives the whole variable domain GAGVSQTPSNKVTEKGKYVELRCDPISGHTALYWYRQSLGQGPEFLIYFQGTGAADDSGLPNDRFFAVRPEGSVSTLKIQRTERGDSAVYLCASSIGQGLSPLHFGNGTRLTVT.

The rearrangement joins TRBV19 to TRBJ2-5, with D perhaps TRBD1 or TRBD2 (5 bases each). Trimming removed 5 bases from V and 4 bases from J, with 11 bases in between. The germline gives CDR1 LNHDA, CDR2 SQIVND (reference sequence). The CDR3 loop spans 13 amino acids. The CDR3 DNA sequence: TGTGCCAGTAGTCCTTGGGGGTTAGAGACCCAGTACTTC. It translates to CASSPWGLETQYF.

J is TRBJ2-7 and V is TRBV14; a possible D gene is TRBD2 (6 bases). This CDR3 contains 13 residues. From germline, CDR1 is SGHDN and CDR2 FVKESK. Trimming cost V 3 bases and J 3 bases, with 9 bases left between them. The CDR3 nucleotides are TGTGCCAGCAGCCAGGAGGGAAACTACGAGCAGTACTTC. This codes for CASSQEGNYEQYF.

This clone was observed a few times. V gene TRBV19 combines with J gene TRBJ2-5, with 7 nucleotides matching TRBD2. CDR1 LNHDA and CDR2 SQIVND come from the germline V gene (reference sequence). The CDR3 totals 15 residues. The V segment lost 3 bases and the J segment 1 base; nucleotides outside the gene matches: 5. CDR3: CASSMHREVQETQYF. The DNA for the CDR3 is TGTGCCAGTAGTATGCACCGGGAGGTCCAAGAGACCCAGTACTTC.

The chain has TRBV5-6 and TRBJ2-5; D may be TRBD1 (5 bases). CDR3 size: 15 residues. Between the trimmed V and J ends, which lost 7 bases and 4 bases, there was a span of 20 bases. The germline CDR1 and CDR2 sequences are SGHDT and YYEEEE. In DNA, the CDR3 is TGTGCCAGCTGGTCTCCGTCGACAGAAGGAGAGACCCAGTACTTC. It translates to CASWSPSTEGETQYF.

This rearrangement joins TRBV27 to TRBJ1-1; D might be TRBD1 (5 bases). The CDR3 is made up of 14 amino acids. Germline values: CDR1 MNHEY, CDR2 SMNVEV (reference sequence). Trimming removed 6 bases from V and 6 bases from J, with 17 bases in between. The CDR3 protein is CASRLDSMLSEAFF. For the CDR3, the DNA is TGTGCCAGCAGGTTAGACAGTATGCTGTCTGAAGCTTTCTTT.

The rearrangement links TRBV5-4 to TRBJ2-5; 16 bases match TRBD2. V gave up 4 bases and J gave up 0 bases; unmatched junction bases: 3. The CDR3 runs 17 residues. In germline, CDR1 is SGHNT, CDR2 YYREEE (reference sequence). The chain's CDR3 is CASSPGLAGGYQETQYF. The CDR3 region has the DNA TGTGCCAGCAGCCCGGGACTAGCGGGGGGGTACCAAGAGACCCAGTACTTC.

The chain is built from TRBV2 and TRBJ1-3, with unresolved D. Trimming cost V 2 bases and J 0 bases, with 5 bases left between them. CDR3 length: 14 residues. Looked up from germline, CDR1 is SNHLY and CDR2 is FYNNEI. In DNA, the CDR3 is TGTGCCAGCAGTGAACAGGCCTCTGGAAACACCATATATTTT. It translates to CASSEQASGNTIYF.

In DNA, the CDR3 is TGTGCCAGCAGACCGACAGGCTACAATGAGCAGTTCTTC. Its protein is CASRPTGYNEQFF. V gene TRBV5-4 combines with J gene TRBJ2-1, with a possible D match to TRBD1 (6 bases). The CDR3 spans 13 residues. Germline assignment: CDR1 SGHNT and CDR2 YYREEE (reference sequence). The V gene lost 5 bases and the J gene lost 3 bases, with 9 bases spanning the gap. The variable domain in full, completed from reference TRBV5-4 and TRBJ2-1, reads ETGVTQSPTHLIKTRGQQVTLRCSSQSGHNTVSWYQQALGQGPQFIFQYYREEENGRGNFPPRFSGLQFPNYSSELNVNALELDDSALYLCASRPTGYNEQFFGPGTRLTVL.